This T cell receptor (beta chain) was retrieved from a study of T cell repertoires in cytomegalovirus infection. TCRdb processed the reads anew with MiXCR; each CDR3 protein has one entry. The data contain about 480,000 distinct CDR3 sequences, around a third of them seen just once; the ten biggest clones take up about a sixth. The V gene's germline CDR1 is SGHTA and CDR2 FQGNSA. This CDR3 spans 12 amino acids. Between the trimmed V and J ends, which lost 6 bases and 10 bases, there was a span of 13 bases. This clonotype was observed many times. The antigen is undetermined. This receptor was identified in a human donor in good health (CMV status not recorded). Some clones in this sample may be carry-over from other donors' samples. The input for sequencing was cultured PBMCs, taken from culture after CMV antigen stimulation. The chain has TRBV7-2 and TRBJ2-1; tentative D call: TRBD1 (5 bases). This chain's CDR3 is CASRFRETEQFF. The CDR3 DNA is TGTGCCAGCAGATTCAGGGAAACGGAGCAGTTCTTC.